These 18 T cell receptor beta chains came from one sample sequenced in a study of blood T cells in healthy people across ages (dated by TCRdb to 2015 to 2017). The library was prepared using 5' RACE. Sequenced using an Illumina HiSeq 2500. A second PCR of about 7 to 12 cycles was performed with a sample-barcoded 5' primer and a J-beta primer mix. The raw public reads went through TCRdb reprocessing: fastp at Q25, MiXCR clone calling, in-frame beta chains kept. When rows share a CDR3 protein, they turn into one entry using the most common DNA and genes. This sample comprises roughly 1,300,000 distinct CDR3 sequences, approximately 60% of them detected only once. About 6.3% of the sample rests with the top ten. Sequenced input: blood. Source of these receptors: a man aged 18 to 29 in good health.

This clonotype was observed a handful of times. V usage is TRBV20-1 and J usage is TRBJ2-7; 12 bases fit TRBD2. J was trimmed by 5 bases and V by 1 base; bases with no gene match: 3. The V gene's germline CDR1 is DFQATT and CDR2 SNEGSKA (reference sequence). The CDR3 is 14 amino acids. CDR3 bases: TGCAGTGCTAGAGGGACTAGCGGGATCCACGAGCAGTACTTC. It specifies CSARGTSGIHEQYF.

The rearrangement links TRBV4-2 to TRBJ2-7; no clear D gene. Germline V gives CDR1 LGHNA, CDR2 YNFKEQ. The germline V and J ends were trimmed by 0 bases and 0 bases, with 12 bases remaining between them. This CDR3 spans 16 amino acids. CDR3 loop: CASSQEATTSSYEQYF. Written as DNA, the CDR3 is TGTGCCAGCAGCCAAGAAGCAACCACAAGCTCCTACGAGCAGTACTTC.

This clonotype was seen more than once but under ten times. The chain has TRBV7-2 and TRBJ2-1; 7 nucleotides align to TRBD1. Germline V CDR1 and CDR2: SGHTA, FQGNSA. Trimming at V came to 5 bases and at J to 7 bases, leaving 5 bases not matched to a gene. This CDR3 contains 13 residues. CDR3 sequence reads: CASSRTGSNEQFF. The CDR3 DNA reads TGTGCCAGCAGCCGGACAGGATCGAATGAGCAGTTCTTC.

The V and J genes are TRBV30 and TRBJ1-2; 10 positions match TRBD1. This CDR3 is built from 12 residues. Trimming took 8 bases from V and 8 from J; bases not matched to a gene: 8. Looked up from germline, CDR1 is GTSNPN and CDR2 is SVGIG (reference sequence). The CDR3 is CARIRDRGGYTF. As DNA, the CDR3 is TGTGCCAGAATCCGGGACAGGGGAGGCTACACCTTC. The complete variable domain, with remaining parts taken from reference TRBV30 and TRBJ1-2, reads SQTIHQWPATLVQPVGSPLSLECTVEGTSNPNLYWYRQAAGRGLQLLFYSVGIGQISSEVPQNLSASRPQDRQFILSSKKLLLSDSGFYLCARIRDRGGYTFGSGTRLTVV.

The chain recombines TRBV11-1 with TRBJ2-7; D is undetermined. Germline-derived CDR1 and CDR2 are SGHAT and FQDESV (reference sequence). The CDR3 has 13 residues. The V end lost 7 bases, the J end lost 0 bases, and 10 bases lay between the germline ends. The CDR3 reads CASTSISSYEQYF. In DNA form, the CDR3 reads TGTGCCAGCACCTCCATAAGCTCCTACGAGCAGTACTTC.

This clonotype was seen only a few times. CDR3 protein: CASSRLLALNQYF. CDR3 sequence (DNA): TGTGCCAGCAGCCGATTACTAGCGTTAAACCAGTACTTC. The chain joins TRBV7-2 to TRBJ2-5; 7 bases are shared with TRBD2. The CDR3 loop spans 13 amino acids. Losses at the gene ends were 5 bases for V and 10 bases for J; bases not matched to a gene: 10. Germline assignment: CDR1 SGHTA and CDR2 FQGNSA.

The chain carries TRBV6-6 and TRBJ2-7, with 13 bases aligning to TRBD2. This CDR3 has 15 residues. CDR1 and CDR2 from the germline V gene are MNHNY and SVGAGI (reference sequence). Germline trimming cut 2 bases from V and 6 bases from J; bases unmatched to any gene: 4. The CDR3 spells CASSYLTSGRSEQYF. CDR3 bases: TGTGCCAGCAGTTACCTGACTAGCGGGAGGTCCGAGCAGTACTTC.

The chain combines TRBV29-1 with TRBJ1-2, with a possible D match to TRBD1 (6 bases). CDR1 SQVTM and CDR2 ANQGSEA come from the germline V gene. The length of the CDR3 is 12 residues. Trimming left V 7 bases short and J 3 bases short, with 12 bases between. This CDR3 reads CSADSGDYGYTF. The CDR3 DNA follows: TGCAGCGCGGACAGTGGGGACTATGGCTACACCTTC.

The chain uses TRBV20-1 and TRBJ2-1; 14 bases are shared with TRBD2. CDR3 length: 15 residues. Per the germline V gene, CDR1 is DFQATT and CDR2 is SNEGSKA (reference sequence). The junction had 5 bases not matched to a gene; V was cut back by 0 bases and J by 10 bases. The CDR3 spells CSARERGLAGVEQFF. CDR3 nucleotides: TGCAGTGCTAGAGAAAGGGGACTAGCGGGGGTGGAGCAGTTCTTC.

This CDR3 reads CASSSTGTRSGYEQYF. In nucleotides, the CDR3 is TGTGCCAGCAGTTCGACCGGGACTAGATCCGGCTACGAGCAGTACTTC. The rearrangement joins TRBV25-1 to TRBJ2-4; 8 bases fit TRBD2. The end of the DNA fits TRBJ2-7 better, so the J call may be wrong. Germline CDR1 MGHDK, CDR2 SYGVNS. There are 16 residues in the CDR3.

The DNA of the CDR3 is TGTGCCAGCAGCTTGGGCCATGAAGCGGGAGCCTACGAGCAGTACTTC. As protein: CASSLGHEAGAYEQYF. The genes are TRBV13 and TRBJ2-7; 8 bases are shared with TRBD2. This CDR3 region has 16 residues. V dropped 3 bases and J dropped 2; count of bases not matched to a gene: 9. Germline V gives CDR1 PRHDT, CDR2 FYEKMQ (reference sequence).

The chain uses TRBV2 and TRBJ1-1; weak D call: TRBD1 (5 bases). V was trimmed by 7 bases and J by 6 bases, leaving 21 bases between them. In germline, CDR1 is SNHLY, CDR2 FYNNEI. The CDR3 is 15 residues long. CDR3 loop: CASTGLGLRRAEAFF. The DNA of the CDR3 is TGTGCCAGCACAGGGCTGGGTTTAAGAAGGGCTGAAGCTTTCTTT.

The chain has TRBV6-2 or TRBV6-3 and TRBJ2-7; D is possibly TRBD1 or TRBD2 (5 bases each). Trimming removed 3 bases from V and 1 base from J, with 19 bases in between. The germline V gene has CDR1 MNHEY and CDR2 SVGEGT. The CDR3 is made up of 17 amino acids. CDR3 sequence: CASSYWTPVGGSYEQYF. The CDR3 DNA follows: TGTGCCAGCAGTTATTGGACTCCCGTTGGGGGTTCCTACGAGCAGTACTTC.

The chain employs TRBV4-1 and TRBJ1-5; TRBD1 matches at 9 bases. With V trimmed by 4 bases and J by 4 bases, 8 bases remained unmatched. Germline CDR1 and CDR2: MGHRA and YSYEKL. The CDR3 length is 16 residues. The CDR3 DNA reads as TGCGCCAGCAGCCCAAAGGCCGGGACAGGGAATCAGCCCCAGCATTTT. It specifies CASSPKAGTGNQPQHF.

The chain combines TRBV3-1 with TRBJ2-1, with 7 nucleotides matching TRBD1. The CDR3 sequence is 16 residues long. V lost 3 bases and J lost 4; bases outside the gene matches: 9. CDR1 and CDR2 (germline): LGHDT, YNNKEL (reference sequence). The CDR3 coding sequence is TGTGCCAGCAGCCAGGACAGGCTATTTGGTTACAATGAGCAGTTCTTC. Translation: CASSQDRLFGYNEQFF.

The CDR3 is CASSHRTGYGYTF. CDR3 in DNA: TGTGCCAGCAGCCACCGGACAGGCTATGGCTACACCTTC. The V gene is TRBV3-1, the J gene TRBJ1-2; 7 nucleotides line up with TRBD1. The CDR3 totals 13 residues. J was trimmed by 4 bases and V by 3 bases; bases with no gene match: 2. The germline gives CDR1 LGHDT, CDR2 YNNKEL (reference sequence).

CDR3 protein: CASSDQGAGYEQYF. The CDR3 bases are TGTGCCAGCAGCGATCAGGGGGCAGGCTACGAGCAGTACTTC. The chain joins TRBV11-2 to TRBJ2-5, with 8 bases identical to TRBD1. Gene TRBJ2-7 matches the end of the DNA better, so the J call may be wrong. CDR1 SGHAT and CDR2 FQNNGV come from the germline V gene. The CDR3 runs to 14 residues.

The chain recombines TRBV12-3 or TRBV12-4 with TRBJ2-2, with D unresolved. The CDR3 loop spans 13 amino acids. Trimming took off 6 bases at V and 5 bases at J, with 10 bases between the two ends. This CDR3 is CASRFSRTGELFF. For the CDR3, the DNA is TGTGCCAGCAGATTCTCGAGAACCGGGGAGCTGTTTTTT.